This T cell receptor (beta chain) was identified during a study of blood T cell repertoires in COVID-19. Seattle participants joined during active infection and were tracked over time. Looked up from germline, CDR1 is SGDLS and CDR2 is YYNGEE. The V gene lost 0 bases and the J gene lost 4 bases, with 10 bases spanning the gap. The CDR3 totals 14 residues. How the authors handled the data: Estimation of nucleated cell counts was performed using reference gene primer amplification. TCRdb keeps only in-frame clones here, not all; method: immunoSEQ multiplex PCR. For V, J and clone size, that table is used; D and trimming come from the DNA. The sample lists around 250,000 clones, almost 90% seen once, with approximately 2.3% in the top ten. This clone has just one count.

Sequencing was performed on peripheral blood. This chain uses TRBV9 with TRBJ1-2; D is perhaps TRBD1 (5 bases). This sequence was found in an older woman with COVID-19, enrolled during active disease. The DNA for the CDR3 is TGTGCCAGCAGCGTAGTGACGGACATCTATGGCTACACCTTC. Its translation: CASSVVTDIYGYTF.